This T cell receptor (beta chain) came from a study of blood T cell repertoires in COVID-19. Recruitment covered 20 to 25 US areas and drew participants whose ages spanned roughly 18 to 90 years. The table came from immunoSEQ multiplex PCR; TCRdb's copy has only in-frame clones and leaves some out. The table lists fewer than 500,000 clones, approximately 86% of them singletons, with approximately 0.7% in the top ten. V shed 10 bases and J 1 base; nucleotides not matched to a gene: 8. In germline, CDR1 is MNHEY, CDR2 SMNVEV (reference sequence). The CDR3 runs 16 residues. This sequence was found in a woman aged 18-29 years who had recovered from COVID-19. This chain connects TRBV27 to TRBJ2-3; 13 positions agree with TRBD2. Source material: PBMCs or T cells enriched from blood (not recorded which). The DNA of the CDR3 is TGTGCCACCAATGACGGGACTAGCGGGGGCACAGATACGCAGTATTTT. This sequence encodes CATNDGTSGGTDTQYF.